Listed here are 19 T cell receptor beta chains from one sample, sequenced in a study of cytomegalovirus exposure and HLA in healthy donors. Vbeta (60) and Jbeta (13) primers were used in the PCR. Sequenced by immunoSEQ multiplex PCR; TCRdb stores in-frame clones only, minus some. The sample totals about 160,000 clones. The sequenced material came from PBMCs. Receptors were obtained from a woman aged 55-70 years in good health and CMV-seronegative.

The rearrangement links TRBV6-1 to TRBJ1-1; TRBD1 matches at 9 bases. Germline V CDR1 and CDR2: MNHNS, SASEGT. The CDR3 loop spans 13 amino acids. The V segment lost 6 bases and the J segment 4 bases; nucleotides outside the gene matches: 3. The DNA of the CDR3 is TGTGCCAGCAGGAACAGGGGGCTCACTGAAGCTTTCTTT. This encodes CASRNRGLTEAFF.

The rearrangement uses TRBV2 and TRBJ2-2, with D possibly being TRBD1 (5 bases). There are 14 residues in the CDR3. Looked up from germline, CDR1 is SNHLY and CDR2 is FYNNEI. Trimming pared 3 bases from V and 1 base from J, leaving 6 bases between. CDR3 residues: CASSDQGNTGELFF. Here the CDR3 DNA reads TGTGCCAGCAGTGACCAGGGGAACACCGGGGAGCTGTTTTTT.

V usage is TRBV11-2 and J usage is TRBJ1-2; D may be TRBD1 (6 bases). There are 13 residues in the CDR3. Per the germline V gene, CDR1 is SGHAT and CDR2 is FQNNGV. Trimming left V 4 bases short and J 4 bases short, with 10 bases between. The DNA for the CDR3 is TGTGCCAGCAGCTCAGGGGCGACCTATGGCTACACCTTC. Protein product: CASSSGATYGYTF.

The chain links TRBV10-3 to TRBJ1-1; TRBD1 matches 7 bases. The CDR3 length is 13 residues. The junction had 4 bases not matched to a gene; V was cut back by 6 bases and J by 3 bases. Germline V gene sequence: CDR1 ENHRY, CDR2 SYGVKD. CDR3: CAIRGDSYTEAFF. The CDR3 DNA follows: TGTGCCATCAGGGGGGACAGCTACACTGAAGCTTTCTTT.

The J gene is TRBJ1-2, the V gene TRBV7-3; D is uncertain. CDR3 length: 14 amino acids. The V end was cut by 5 bases, the J end by 8 bases, with 18 bases between. The germline V gene has CDR1 SGHTA and CDR2 FQGTGA. For the CDR3, the DNA is TGTGCCAGCAGCCTACACCAATCGTCGGGGGGCTACACCTTC. Amino acid sequence: CASSLHQSSGGYTF.

J is TRBJ2-3 and V is TRBV10-3; D gene ambiguous. Trimming removed 4 bases from V and 6 bases from J, with 5 bases in between. The CDR3 loop spans 11 amino acids. Germline CDR1 and CDR2: ENHRY and SYGVKD. This chain's CDR3 is CAISVGDTQYF. CDR3 sequence (DNA): TGTGCCATCAGTGTGGGCGATACGCAGTATTTT.

V usage is TRBV4-2 and J usage is TRBJ2-5, with D uncertain. Trimming removed 1 base from V and 1 base from J, with 10 bases in between. Per germline, CDR1 LGHNA and CDR2 YNFKEQ. The CDR3 is 15 residues long. The CDR3 here is CASSQGVWAQETQYF. The CDR3 bases are TGTGCCAGCAGCCAAGGGGTCTGGGCCCAAGAGACCCAGTACTTC.

The chain is built from TRBV7-3 and TRBJ2-3; possibly TRBD1 for D (6 bases). Germline V lookup: CDR1 SGHTA, CDR2 FQGTGA. The CDR3 has 14 residues. V was pared by 5 bases and J by 0 bases, with 9 bases between. The CDR3 spells CASSARGSTDTQYF. The CDR3 DNA is TGTGCCAGCAGCGCTAGGGGGAGCACAGATACGCAGTATTTT.

The V and J genes are TRBV5-1 and TRBJ2-5; D is unresolved. Gene TRBJ2-7 matches the end of the DNA better, so the J call may be wrong. Germline V gene data show CDR1 as SGHRS and CDR2 as YFSETQ. The CDR3 has 14 amino acids. The CDR3 is CASSVGPPVGEQYF. The DNA for the CDR3 is TGCGCCAGCAGCGTGGGTCCCCCTGTGGGCGAGCAGTACTTC.

The chain recombines TRBV6-1 with TRBJ2-3, with D maybe TRBD2 (5 bases). Per the germline V gene, CDR1 is MNHNS and CDR2 is SASEGT. Trimming cost V 6 bases and J 2 bases, with 12 bases left between them. The CDR3 has 14 amino acids. The CDR3 spells CASRPGSYTDTQYF. CDR3 nucleotides: TGTGCCAGCAGGCCGGGATCCTACACAGATACGCAGTATTTT.

The V gene is TRBV10-3, the J gene TRBJ2-1, with 12 bases lining up with TRBD2. The length of the CDR3 is 15 residues. CDR1 and CDR2 from the germline V gene are ENHRY and SYGVKD. V was clipped by 4 bases and J by 6 bases; unmatched bases: 4. This CDR3 reads CAISVTSGRSNEQFF. The CDR3 region has the DNA TGTGCCATCAGTGTGACTAGCGGGAGAAGCAATGAGCAGTTCTTC.

V gene TRBV7-2 combines with J gene TRBJ2-7; TRBD2 matches at 8 bases. The CDR3 contains 16 residues. Germline assignment: CDR1 SGHTA and CDR2 FQGNSA. V lost 1 base, J lost 0 bases, and 5 bases stayed unmatched. CDR3: CASSLDLAGSSYEQYF. In DNA form, the CDR3 reads TGTGCCAGCAGCTTAGACTTAGCGGGGAGCTCCTACGAGCAGTACTTC.

V and J are TRBV28 and TRBJ1-4, with D hard to call. V dropped 10 bases and J dropped 0 bases, with 15 bases sitting between them. The CDR3 totals 15 residues. Per germline, CDR1 MDHEN and CDR2 SYDVKM. CDR3 DNA: TGTGCCACCACAGAAGATCCAGCAACTAATGAAAAACTGTTTTTT. Translated: CATTEDPATNEKLFF. The full variable domain, with the rest looked up from reference TRBV28 and TRBJ1-4, is DVKVTQSSRYLVKRTGEKVFLECVQDMDHENMFWYRQDPGLGLRLIYFSYDVKMKEKGDIPEGYSVSREKKERFSLILESASTNQTSMYLCATTEDPATNEKLFFGSGTQLSVL.

The V call is TRBV9, the J call TRBJ1-6; the D gene is possibly TRBD1 (6 bases). The CDR3 consists of 14 residues. Trimming removed 4 bases at V and 10 bases at J, with 15 bases between. Germline loops: CDR1 SGDLS, CDR2 YYNGEE. The CDR3, as DNA: TGTGCCAGCAGCACCTCATACAGGGAATCACCCCTCCACTTT. Protein sequence: CASSTSYRESPLHF.

The genes are TRBV18 and TRBJ1-4; possible D gene TRBD1, 6 bases. The CDR3 is 15 amino acids. The V gene lost 3 bases and the J gene lost 0 bases, with 8 bases spanning the gap. Germline-derived CDR1 and CDR2 are KGHSH and LQKENI. The CDR3 DNA reads TGTGCCAGCTCACCGCGGGGGCCAACTAATGAAAAACTGTTTTTT. Amino acids: CASSPRGPTNEKLFF. The entire variable domain, with the rest obtained from reference TRBV18 and TRBJ1-4, is as follows: NAGVMQNPRHLVRRRGQEARLRCSPMKGHSHVYWYRQLPEEGLKFMVYLQKENIIDESGMPKERFSAEFPKEGPSILRIQQVVRGDSAAYFCASSPRGPTNEKLFFGSGTQLSVL.

The chain couples TRBV5-8 to TRBJ2-7, with 13 nucleotides matching TRBD2. V dropped 0 bases and J dropped 2; count of bases not matched to a gene: 5. Germline values: CDR1 SGHTS, CDR2 YDEGEE. The CDR3 is 17 residues long. CDR3 bases: TGTGCCAGCAGCTTGGGACTAGCGGGGGGCCATACCTACGAGCAGTACTTC. Residues: CASSLGLAGGHTYEQYF.

This rearrangement joins TRBV5-5 to TRBJ2-4; TRBD2 agrees at 9 bases. J lost 2 bases, V lost 7 bases, and 16 bases had no gene match. The germline CDR1 and CDR2 sequences are SGHKS and YYEKEE (reference sequence). The CDR3 is made up of 18 amino acids. The CDR3 sequence: CASAYQLRGGLTKNIQYF. CDR3 in DNA: TGTGCCAGCGCCTATCAATTGCGGGGGGGCCTGACCAAAAACATTCAGTACTTC.

The chain has TRBV7-2 and TRBJ2-7; 8 positions match TRBD2. The germline V gene has CDR1 SGHTA and CDR2 FQGNSA. CDR3 size: 14 residues. Germline trimming cut 1 base from V and 2 bases from J; bases unmatched to any gene: 1. CDR3 bases: TGTGCCAGCAGCTTAGAGGGACTAGCCTACGAGCAGTACTTC. Its protein is CASSLEGLAYEQYF.

The chain has TRBV5-4 and TRBJ1-2; 8 bases agree with TRBD1. From germline, CDR1 is SGHNT and CDR2 YYREEE (reference sequence). The CDR3 length is 14 residues. Germline trimming cut 2 bases from V and 4 bases from J; bases unmatched to any gene: 4. The CDR3 loop reads CASSFDTGGYGYTF. In nucleotides, the CDR3 is TGTGCCAGCAGCTTTGATACAGGGGGCTATGGCTACACCTTC.